One TCR beta chain is described in this entry. These data belong to a study of metastatic and nonmetastatic thyroid tumors. Trimming pared 1 base from V and 3 bases from J, leaving 10 bases between. The germline gives CDR1 MNHEY, CDR2 SVGAGI. This CDR3 is 14 amino acids long. Until they underwent thyroid surgery, no patient had received any treatment. MiXCR reprocessed the PCR reads for TCRdb. This table holds about 17,000 clones, around 30% found once. The receptor's source is a male donor with papillary thyroid cancer or a benign thyroid nodule (not recorded which). Some clones in this sample may be carry-over from other donors' samples. This rearrangement joins TRBV6-5 to TRBJ2-7; D may be TRBD1 (5 bases). Source material: tumor tissue. Here the CDR3 DNA reads TGTGCCAGCAGTTACTTGAGACAGAGCTACGAGCAGTACTTC. Translating gives CASSYLRQSYEQYF.